The rows below give T cell receptor beta chains drawn from one sample of a study of cytomegalovirus exposure and HLA in healthy donors. TCRdb keeps only in-frame clones here, not all; method: immunoSEQ multiplex PCR. The data show about 210,000 clones, roughly 78% seen once. Source material: PBMCs. Receptors were obtained from a boy between 10 and 17 years old in good health and CMV-seronegative. Both conserved end residues are part of each CDR3. D genes are given only for firm matches. Not all rows give a size; the values are once, few, many and, for expanded clones, a class.

D: TRBD2
V: TRBV5-6
length: 13
J: TRBJ2-7
size: few
DNA: TGTGCCAGCAGCCCGGGACTAACCTACGAGCAGTACTTC
CDR3: CASSPGLTYEQYF

D: TRBD1
V: TRBV19
length: 15
J: TRBJ1-2
size: .
DNA: TGTGCCAGTAGTATAGATCAGGACAGGGGCAACGGCTACACCTTC
CDR3: CASSIDQDRGNGYTF

D: .
V: TRBV5-4
length: 14
J: TRBJ1-4
size: few
DNA: TGTGCCAGCAGCTTGGATCTATCGCCAGGGGAACTGTTTTTT
CDR3: CASSLDLSPGELFF

D: TRBD2
V: TRBV7-2
length: 19
J: TRBJ2-7
size: few
DNA: TGTGCCAGCAGCTTAGTCGCGGGAGGGCCGTCTTCCTACTCCTACGAGCAGTACTTC
CDR3: CASSLVAGGPSSYSYEQYF

D: .
V: TRBV6-6
length: 14
J: TRBJ2-1
size: .
DNA: TGTGCCAGCACCCCAGGTGACTCCTACAATGAGCAGTTCTTC
CDR3: CASTPGDSYNEQFF

D: .
V: TRBV6-5
length: 14
J: TRBJ2-2
size: .
DNA: TGTGCCAGCAGTTACGTAGACATAGCAGGGGAGCCGTTTTTT
CDR3: CASSYVDIAGEPFF

D: TRBD2
V: TRBV5-8
length: 14
J: TRBJ2-7
size: .
DNA: TGTGCCAGCGGGCCGCCGGGGGGTAGGTACGAGCAGTACTTC
CDR3: CASGPPGGRYEQYF

D: .
V: TRBV7-8
length: 14
J: TRBJ2-3
size: .
DNA: TGTGCCAGCAGCTTAGGACTTTCTACTGATACGCAGTATTTT
CDR3: CASSLGLSTDTQYF

D: TRBD1
V: TRBV6-6
length: 14
J: TRBJ2-7
size: .
DNA: TGTGCCAGCAGTTACCCAACTAGGGGGCCCGAGCAGTACTTC
CDR3: CASSYPTRGPEQYF

D: .
V: TRBV2
length: 15
J: TRBJ1-5
size: .
DNA: TGTGCCAGCAGTGAGGCTTCAGGAAGCAATCAGCCCCAGCATTTT
CDR3: CASSEASGSNQPQHF

D: TRBD1
V: TRBV6-1
length: 15
J: TRBJ2-2
size: few
DNA: TGTGCCAGCAGATCGAACAGGGGAACGGGGAGGGAGCTGTTTTTT
CDR3: CASRSNRGTGRELFF

D: TRBD1
V: TRBV27
length: 16
J: TRBJ2-3
size: few
DNA: TGTGCCAGCCGCCGCCGACAGGGCCTTAGCACAGATACGCAGTATTTT
CDR3: CASRRRQGLSTDTQYF

D: .
V: TRBV11-1
length: 14
J: TRBJ1-1
size: .
DNA: TGTGCCAGCAGCTTAGTTGGTAGGAACACTGAAGCTTTCTTT
CDR3: CASSLVGRNTEAFF

D: .
V: TRBV9
length: 14
J: TRBJ1-2
size: .
DNA: TGTGCCAGCAGCGTAGGTTCGGCAGCGGGCGGCTACACCTTC
CDR3: CASSVGSAAGGYTF

D: .
V: TRBV6-6
length: 15
J: TRBJ1-5
size: .
DNA: TGTGCCAGCAGATCCTCCGGGGGTCGCAATCAGCCCCAGCATTTT
CDR3: CASRSSGGRNQPQHF

D: .
V: TRBV10-3
length: 14
J: TRBJ2-7
size: .
DNA: TGTGCCATCAGTGGGACTCAGAGCTCCTACGAGCAGTACTTC
CDR3: CAISGTQSSYEQYF

D: .
V: TRBV7-9
length: 17
J: TRBJ2-1
size: .
DNA: TGTGCCAGCAGCCCCCAATCCGGGACTTTCACCCCCCATGAGCAGTTCTTC
CDR3: CASSPQSGTFTPHEQFF

D: .
V: TRBV6-5
length: 15
J: TRBJ1-2
size: few
DNA: TGTGCCAGCAGGCCAACAGGTCTCCCTAACTATGGCTACACCTTC
CDR3: CASRPTGLPNYGYTF

D: TRBD1
V: TRBV4-1
length: 15
J: TRBJ2-7
size: few
DNA: TGCGCCAGCAGCCAAGATGTCAGGGACAGGGGCGAGCAGTACTTC
CDR3: CASSQDVRDRGEQYF

D: .
V: TRBV2
length: 15
J: TRBJ1-1
size: .
DNA: TGTGCCAGCAGTGCTCAGAACAGCCAGAACACTGAAGCTTTCTTT
CDR3: CASSAQNSQNTEAFF

D: .
V: TRBV27
length: 13
J: TRBJ1-1
size: .
DNA: TGTGCCACACGGGGAAGTGGGGGCGCTGAAGCTTTCTTT
CDR3: CATRGSGGAEAFF

D: .
V: TRBV7-3
length: 11
J: TRBJ2-7
size: .
DNA: TGTGCCAGCAGCGCCTCGGACGAGCAGTACTTC
CDR3: CASSASDEQYF